A single sample gave rise to the 28 T cell receptor beta chains below, sequenced in a study of blood T cell repertoires in COVID-19. Sequencing was performed with immunoSEQ multiplex PCR; in TCRdb, only in-frame clones are kept and a portion is missing. The sample shows roughly 500,000 clones, more than 85% of them seen only once. The material sequenced was PBMCs or T cells enriched from blood (not recorded which). The receptors originated from a woman aged 55-69 years who had recovered from COVID-19.

The V and J genes are TRBV28 and TRBJ1-1, with D maybe TRBD1 (5 bases). There are 15 residues in the CDR3. Germline CDR1 and CDR2: MDHEN and SYDVKM. Trimming stripped 5 bases from V and 1 base from J, with 14 bases between. CDR3 protein: CASSPPGGANTEAFF. The CDR3 nucleotides read TGTGCCAGCAGTCCCCCGGGGGGTGCGAACACTGAAGCTTTCTTT.

This sequence joins TRBV19 and TRBJ1-5, with a possible D match to TRBD1 (6 bases). Germline V lookup: CDR1 LNHDA, CDR2 SQIVND (reference sequence). The CDR3 has 16 residues. V lost 3 bases and J 3 bases, leaving 15 bases between the germline ends. Written as DNA, the CDR3 is TGTGCCAGTAGTATTGAGTCGGGGGGCATCAATCAGCCCCAGCATTTT. It yields the protein CASSIESGGINQPQHF.

The V gene is TRBV7-8, the J gene TRBJ2-1, with 10 bases matching TRBD1. The germline CDR1 and CDR2 sequences are SGHVS and FQNEAQ. The length of the CDR3 is 17 residues. J was trimmed by 3 bases and V by 5 bases; bases with no gene match: 10. This CDR3 reads CASSLRGRDRGYNEQFF. CDR3 coding DNA: TGTGCCAGCAGCCTAAGGGGGCGGGACAGGGGCTACAATGAGCAGTTCTTC.

DNA of the CDR3: TGTGCCAGCAGCCGACCTATTCAACCGGGAGGCACAGATACGCAGTATTTT. It yields the protein CASSRPIQPGGTDTQYF. This chain connects TRBV5-4 to TRBJ2-3; the D gene is possibly TRBD2 (6 bases). The germline V and J ends were trimmed by 4 bases and 1 base, with 19 bases remaining between them. The CDR3 is 17 residues long. Germline V gene lookup returns CDR1 SGHNT and CDR2 YYREEE (reference sequence).

The chain joins TRBV12-5 to TRBJ2-3; 15 bases are shared with TRBD2. V lost 6 bases and J lost 1; bases outside the gene matches: 8. There are 18 residues in the CDR3. Germline V gene data show CDR1 as LGHNT and CDR2 as FRNRAP. CDR3 protein: CASGPWTSGGVGTDTQYF. CDR3 DNA sequence: TGTGCTAGTGGACCCTGGACTAGCGGGGGGGTTGGCACAGATACGCAGTATTTT.

This clone was observed once. V gene TRBV7-9 combines with J gene TRBJ1-2; possibly TRBD1 for D (6 bases). Germline loops: CDR1 SEHNR, CDR2 FQNEAQ (reference sequence). Trimming pared 1 base from V and 4 bases from J, leaving 10 bases between. The CDR3 sequence is 14 residues long. CDR3 sequence: CASSLDREGYGYTF. For the CDR3, the DNA is TGTGCCAGCAGCTTAGACAGGGAGGGCTATGGCTACACCTTC.

This chain connects TRBV19 to TRBJ1-2; TRBD1 matches at 10 bases. The V gene end was trimmed by 4 bases and the J gene end by 3 bases; junction bases not matched to a gene: 8. Germline lookup yields CDR1 LNHDA and CDR2 SQIVND (reference sequence). The CDR3 runs 16 residues. The CDR3 spells CASSTAGTGVYYGYTF. CDR3 bases: TGTGCCAGTAGTACCGCCGGGACAGGGGTTTACTATGGCTACACCTTC.

The genes are TRBV3-1 (or the pseudogene TRBV3-2) and TRBJ2-3, with D perhaps matching TRBD2 (6 bases). V was shortened by 2 bases and J by 4 bases, with 13 bases between the two germline ends. The V gene's germline CDR1 is LGHDT and CDR2 YNNKEL (reference sequence). This CDR3 has 15 residues. CDR3 DNA sequence: TGTGCCAGCAGCCAACAAGTGGGGGGATCAGATACGCAGTATTTT. It yields the protein CASSQQVGGSDTQYF.

The gene calls are TRBV24-1 and TRBJ2-1, with D maybe TRBD1 (6 bases). The V gene's germline CDR1 is KGHDR and CDR2 SFDVKD. The CDR3 is 17 residues long. V lost 6 bases to trimming and J lost 9 bases, with 26 bases between them. The CDR3 spells CATSLSSSSGQLGEQFF. CDR3 nucleotides: TGTGCCACCAGTCTCTCCTCCTCCTCCGGACAGCTCGGTGAGCAGTTCTTC.

Only one count was recorded for this clone. This CDR3 is also generated by other DNA sequences in the sample. This rearrangement joins TRBV12-3 or TRBV12-4 to TRBJ1-2; D perhaps matches TRBD1 (5 bases). V lost 3 bases to trimming and J lost 2 bases, with 7 bases between them. This CDR3 contains 13 residues. The chain's CDR3 is CASSFYRNYGYTF. In nucleotides, the CDR3 is TGTGCCAGCAGTTTTTACAGGAACTATGGCTACACCTTC.

V usage is TRBV25-1 and J usage is TRBJ2-2; the match to TRBD1 covers 9 bases. The CDR3 is 16 residues long. Germline values: CDR1 MGHDK, CDR2 SYGVNS. After removal of 4 bases from V and 2 bases from J, the junction contained 5 bases not matched to a gene. The CDR3 here is CASSAPTGGNTGELFF. The CDR3 bases are TGTGCCAGCAGTGCTCCAACAGGGGGCAACACCGGGGAGCTGTTTTTT.

This clone was detected only once. Other DNA sequences in the same sample also yield this CDR3. V gene TRBV24-1 combines with J gene TRBJ2-2; 8 bases align to TRBD1. The CDR3 is 15 residues long. With V trimmed by 4 bases and J by 4 bases, 4 bases remained unmatched. Germline CDR1 and CDR2: KGHDR and SFDVKD. The CDR3 region has the DNA TGTGCCACCAGTGACCCAGGGGGCAGCACCGGGGAGCTGTTTTTT. Protein sequence: CATSDPGGSTGELFF.

Here the CDR3 DNA reads TGTGCCACCAGTGATACAGGGGGGTTCCACAATGAGCAGTTCTTC. Protein product: CATSDTGGFHNEQFF. This chain uses TRBV24-1 with TRBJ2-1; 8 positions match TRBD1. The junction had 5 bases not matched to a gene; V was cut back by 3 bases and J by 5 bases. The CDR3 sequence is 15 residues long. Germline V lookup: CDR1 KGHDR, CDR2 SFDVKD.

The CDR3 DNA is TGTGCCAGCAGCTTATTTGGGCAGACTAATTCACCCCTCCACTTT. Translating gives CASSLFGQTNSPLHF. This chain links TRBV7-9 with TRBJ1-6; no clear D gene. Per the germline V gene, CDR1 is SEHNR and CDR2 is FQNEAQ (reference sequence). This CDR3 has 15 amino acids. V was pared by 2 bases and J by 6 bases, with 11 bases between.

This chain joins TRBV2 and TRBJ2-3; TRBD2 might be the D (5 bases). V lost 4 bases, J lost 6 bases, and 14 bases lay in between. Germline V gives CDR1 SNHLY, CDR2 FYNNEI. The CDR3 is made up of 14 amino acids. CDR3 amino acids: CASSVRGAPDTQYF. The CDR3, as DNA: TGTGCCAGCAGTGTTCGGGGAGCTCCGGATACGCAGTATTTT.

The rearrangement uses TRBV2 and TRBJ1-1, with D tentatively TRBD1 (5 bases). The CDR3 has 13 amino acids. The V end was cut by 0 bases, the J end by 6 bases, with 8 bases between. Germline V gives CDR1 SNHLY, CDR2 FYNNEI. The CDR3 sequence: CASSEARGAEAFF. The CDR3 DNA reads as TGTGCCAGCAGTGAAGCGCGGGGGGCTGAAGCTTTCTTT.

The chain has TRBV27 and TRBJ2-6, with TRBD1 identical over 8 bases. J lost 2 bases, V lost 6 bases, and 0 bases had no gene match. Looked up from germline, CDR1 is MNHEY and CDR2 is SMNVEV (reference sequence). The CDR3 loop spans 14 amino acids. The CDR3 sequence is CASRDRAGANVLTF. In DNA, the CDR3 is TGTGCCAGCAGGGACAGGGCTGGGGCCAACGTCCTGACTTTC.

This chain links TRBV7-2 with TRBJ2-2, with D possibly matching TRBD2 (7 bases). Between the trimmed V and J ends, which lost 5 bases and 1 base, there was a span of 14 bases. The CDR3 totals 16 residues. Germline V lookup: CDR1 SGHTA, CDR2 FQGNSA. CDR3 sequence (DNA): TGTGCCAGCAGCCCAATGGGGGGGCAGAACACCGGGGAGCTGTTTTTT. Translation: CASSPMGGQNTGELFF.

This chain connects TRBV5-4 to TRBJ2-5; 11 bases align to TRBD2. The CDR3 is made up of 14 amino acids. After removal of 5 bases from V and 3 bases from J, the junction contained 3 bases not matched to a gene. Germline CDR1 and CDR2: SGHNT and YYREEE (reference sequence). The CDR3 loop is CASSFSGGEETQYF. CDR3 in DNA: TGTGCCAGCAGTTTTAGCGGGGGGGAAGAGACCCAGTACTTC.

The chain links TRBV2 to TRBJ2-7; a weak D match, TRBD1 (6 bases). Per germline, CDR1 SNHLY and CDR2 FYNNEI. This CDR3 contains 15 residues. The V and J ends lost 2 bases and 4 bases respectively, with 15 bases between them. CDR3 residues: CASSEPRGMRYEQYV. In DNA, the CDR3 is TGTGCCAGCAGTGAACCCAGGGGTATGCGATACGAGCAGTACGTC.

The gene calls are TRBV7-2 and TRBJ2-2, with TRBD1 matching over 8 bases. Germline-derived CDR1 and CDR2 are SGHTA and FQGNSA. V dropped 1 base and J dropped 6; count of bases not matched to a gene: 7. This CDR3 region has 16 residues. This CDR3 reads CASSLVRTGSSGELFF. CDR3 bases: TGTGCCAGCAGCTTAGTGCGGACAGGGTCCTCCGGGGAGCTGTTTTTT.

V and J are TRBV2 and TRBJ1-5; D unresolved. V was pared by 1 base and J by 7 bases, with 8 bases between. This CDR3 has 13 residues. CDR1 is SNHLY, CDR2 FYNNEI, per germline. The CDR3 region is CASSEGPGQPQHF. The DNA for the CDR3 is TGTGCCAGCAGTGAAGGCCCGGGGCAGCCCCAGCATTTT. Full variable domain (rest looked up from reference TRBV2 and TRBJ1-5): EPEVTQTPSHQVTQMGQEVILRCVPISNHLYFYWYRQILGQKVEFLVSFYNNEISEKSEIFDDQFSVERPDGSNFTLKIRSTKLEDSAMYFCASSEGPGQPQHFGDGTRLSIL.

The V and J genes are TRBV7-6 and TRBJ1-5, with a weak D call TRBD1 (6 bases). The germline V and J ends were trimmed by 1 base and 6 bases, with 7 bases remaining between them. This CDR3 spans 13 amino acids. Germline V gene sequence: CDR1 SGHVS, CDR2 FNYEAQ. The CDR3 spells CASSLDRAQPQHF. Written as DNA, the CDR3 is TGTGCCAGCAGCTTAGACAGGGCTCAGCCCCAGCATTTT. Full variable domain (outside the CDR3, taken from reference TRBV7-6 and TRBJ1-5): GAGVSQSPRYKVTKRGQDVALRCDPISGHVSLYWYRQALGQGPEFLTYFNYEAQQDKSGLPNDRFSAERPEGSISTLTIQRTEQRDSAMYRCASSLDRAQPQHFGDGTRLSIL.

The chain combines TRBV27 with TRBJ2-1, with 8 bases fitting TRBD2. This CDR3 contains 16 residues. The V gene end was trimmed by 2 bases and the J gene end by 1 base; junction bases not matched to a gene: 4. Germline lookup yields CDR1 MNHEY and CDR2 SMNVEV (reference sequence). The CDR3 loop reads CASSLAAGVSYNEQFF. The CDR3, as DNA: TGTGCCAGCAGTTTAGCAGCGGGGGTGTCCTACAATGAGCAGTTCTTC.

The chain carries TRBV5-1 and TRBJ1-1; 12 bases are shared with TRBD1. There are 14 residues in the CDR3. V shed 4 bases, J shed 8 bases, and the junction held 6 bases outside the gene matches. Germline CDR1 and CDR2: SGHRS and YFSETQ. The CDR3 loop reads CASSEGTGGAEAFF. In nucleotides, the CDR3 is TGCGCCAGCAGCGAAGGGACAGGGGGCGCCGAAGCTTTCTTT.

The V call is TRBV29-1, the J call TRBJ1-1; 8 positions agree with TRBD1. The CDR3 spans 13 residues. Germline V gene sequence: CDR1 SQVTM, CDR2 ANQGSEA. Losses at the gene ends were 6 bases for V and 0 bases for J; bases not matched to a gene: 3. The CDR3 region has the DNA TGCAGCGTGCAGACAGGGGTGAACACTGAAGCTTTCTTT. Residues: CSVQTGVNTEAFF.

This clone was recorded once. The V and J genes are TRBV5-1 and TRBJ2-3; 8 nucleotides match TRBD1. V dropped 3 bases and J dropped 2; count of bases not matched to a gene: 2. The germline V gene encodes CDR1 SGHRS and CDR2 YFSETQ. The CDR3 length is 14 residues. The CDR3 DNA reads TGCGCCAGCAGCTCGACAGGGGTCACAGATACGCAGTATTTT. Its protein is CASSSTGVTDTQYF.

This chain uses TRBV23-1 with TRBJ1-5; possible D gene TRBD1, 6 bases. TRBV23-1 is placed among ORFs of uncertain function. Between the trimmed V and J ends, which lost 4 bases and 0 bases, there was a span of 13 bases. The CDR3 runs to 16 residues. Here the CDR3 reads CASSRTDGNSNQPQHF. Written as DNA, the CDR3 is TGCGCCAGCAGTCGGACAGATGGTAATAGCAATCAGCCCCAGCATTTT.